This note documents a single T cell receptor beta chain sequence. As yet, its antigen is unknown. The assay was immunoSEQ multiplex PCR, and TCRdb's table has in-frame clones only and misses some. This table holds about 94,000 clones, 91% found once. The sample comes from a study of graft-versus-host responses after intestinal transplantation. This CDR3 contains 13 residues. Germline lookup yields CDR1 MNHEY and CDR2 SVGAGI. The V and J ends lost 2 bases and 2 bases, in that order; junction bases with no gene match: 0. The J gene is TRBJ2-7, the V gene TRBV6-5, with TRBD1 identical over 7 bases. The source is a human donor who received an intestinal transplant. The sample was unstimulated CD8+ T cells sorted from spleen or lymph node cells, taken before intestinal transplant. For the CDR3, the DNA is TGTGCCAGCAGTTACAGGGGGCCCTACGAGCAGTACTTC. Residues: CASSYRGPYEQYF.